The sequence of this T cell receptor beta chain was determined in a study of technical replicates of blood from a handful of donors. TCRdb's copy holds only in-frame clones and misses some; the assay was immunoSEQ multiplex PCR. Of tens of thousands of clones in the sample, 81% are singletons; the top ten hold roughly 3.9%. Looked up from germline, CDR1 is SQVTM and CDR2 is ANQGSEA. Trimming cost V 1 base and J 0 bases; bases outside gene matches: 2. This CDR3 contains 15 residues. Sequencing used PBMCs. The chain joins TRBV29-1 to TRBJ2-1; 8 bases align to TRBD1. The sequence derives from a human donor in good health. Some clones in this sample may be carry-over from other donors' samples. CDR3 DNA sequence: TGCAGCGTTGAAGGAGACAGGGGCTCCTACAATGAGCAGTTCTTC. It codes for CSVEGDRGSYNEQFF.